The 23 T cell receptor beta chains below all came from one sample that was sequenced in a study of shared clonotypes between healthy human individuals. CD8 cells classed as naive were CD45RO-negative and positively selected for CCR7, excluding terminally differentiated effector memory CD45RA+ cells. Some clones are missing from TCRdb's copy, which holds only in-frame ones; the method was immunoSEQ multiplex PCR. The data hold around 2,000,000 clones, with just under 95% observed a single time. The sample taken for sequencing was naive CD8+ T cells sorted from blood. Receptors were obtained from a man aged 18 to 30 in good health.

The chain recombines TRBV11-2 with TRBJ2-2, with 9 bases matching TRBD2. Trimming at V came to 4 bases and at J to 5 bases, leaving 5 bases not matched to a gene. In germline, CDR1 is SGHAT, CDR2 FQNNGV. The CDR3 runs 15 residues. The CDR3 DNA reads TGTGCCAGCAGCTCGGGACTAGCTGAGACCGGGGAGCTGTTTTTT. Amino acids: CASSSGLAETGELFF.

The gene calls are TRBV4-1 and TRBJ2-3, with no clear D. Germline loops: CDR1 MGHRA, CDR2 YSYEKL. Trimming left V 1 base short and J 3 bases short, with 14 bases between. The CDR3 is 16 residues long. CDR3 loop: CASSQVPVGLTDTQYF. The CDR3 nucleotides read TGCGCCAGCAGCCAAGTACCAGTAGGTTTAACAGATACGCAGTATTTT.

The rearrangement links TRBV5-1 to TRBJ2-1; TRBD2 agrees at 11 bases. This CDR3 is 18 amino acids long. J lost 3 bases, V lost 0 bases, and 8 bases had no gene match. Germline-derived CDR1 and CDR2 are SGHRS and YFSETQ. The CDR3 region is CASSLAALAGEHYNEQFF. CDR3 sequence (DNA): TGCGCCAGCAGCTTGGCGGCACTAGCGGGAGAGCACTACAATGAGCAGTTCTTC.

This clone was seen just once. J is TRBJ2-5 and V is TRBV28; 10 nucleotides line up with TRBD2. Germline V CDR1 and CDR2: MDHEN, SYDVKM. Trimming cost V 2 bases and J 5 bases; bases outside gene matches: 11. The CDR3 covers 17 residues. The CDR3 spells CASSLKGAGGRSETQYF. DNA for the CDR3: TGTGCCAGCAGTTTAAAGGGAGCGGGGGGGAGGTCCGAGACCCAGTACTTC.

The chain links TRBV7-9 to TRBJ2-7; 7 bases are shared with TRBD1. The CDR3 length is 16 residues. Germline V gene data show CDR1 as SEHNR and CDR2 as FQNEAQ (reference sequence). After removal of 2 bases from V and 0 bases from J, the junction contained 7 bases not matched to a gene. CDR3 in amino acids: CASSLSTGQLSYEQYF. The CDR3 DNA is TGTGCCAGCAGCTTATCGACAGGGCAACTCTCCTACGAGCAGTACTTC.

The rearrangement joins TRBV7-9 to TRBJ2-7; 8 nucleotides agree with TRBD1. Unmatched junction bases numbered 5, after V lost 5 bases and J lost 5 bases. CDR1 is SEHNR and CDR2 is FQNEAQ in the germline V gene (reference sequence). The CDR3 runs 13 residues. CDR3 DNA sequence: TGTGCCAGCAGCATACCAGGGGGCCACGAGCAGTACTTC. Its translation: CASSIPGGHEQYF.

The chain has TRBV29-1 and TRBJ1-1; D ambiguous. V lost 3 bases, J lost 4 bases, and 9 bases lay in between. The length of the CDR3 is 12 residues. Germline CDR1 is SQVTM and CDR2 is ANQGSEA. CDR3: CSVEGIGTEAFF. CDR3 coding DNA: TGCAGCGTTGAGGGTATTGGCACTGAAGCTTTCTTT.

The table lists this clone with a count of one. J is TRBJ1-6 and V is TRBV15, with D perhaps matching TRBD1 (5 bases). Trimming removed 0 bases from V and 14 bases from J, with 26 bases in between. Germline CDR1 is LNHNV and CDR2 is YYDKDF (reference sequence). This CDR3 has 18 residues. In DNA form, the CDR3 reads TGTGCCACCAGCAGAGATCTGCCGGGCGCGGAGGGACTCTTAACCCTCCACTTT. Its protein is CATSRDLPGAEGLLTLHF.

The chain recombines TRBV5-6 with TRBJ1-6, with TRBD1 matching 7 bases. The CDR3 has 15 amino acids. Germline V gene data show CDR1 as SGHDT and CDR2 as YYEEEE. V was pared by 1 base and J by 8 bases, with 6 bases of the junction left unmatched. The CDR3 is CASSLLSRGDSPLHF. Here the CDR3 DNA reads TGTGCCAGCAGCTTGCTGTCCAGGGGGGATTCACCCCTCCACTTT.

The rearrangement uses TRBV7-9 and TRBJ2-2; 12 positions match TRBD2. V trimming: 4 bases; J trimming: 6 bases; junction bases outside the gene matches: 12. The CDR3 covers 18 residues. CDR1 is SEHNR and CDR2 is FQNEAQ in the germline V gene (reference sequence). The DNA of the CDR3 is TGTGCCAGCAGCTGGCCCCTAGCGGGGGGGCAAACGGCCGGGGAGCTGTTTTTT. Amino acid sequence: CASSWPLAGGQTAGELFF.

V is TRBV19 and J is TRBJ2-7, with 10 bases that match TRBD1. Trimming took 3 bases from V and 6 from J; bases not matched to a gene: 8. The CDR3 totals 15 residues. Germline assignment: CDR1 LNHDA and CDR2 SQIVND (reference sequence). CDR3 sequence (DNA): TGTGCCAGTAGTATCGCGACAGGGGGCCGGACCGAGCAGTACTTC. Translation gives CASSIATGGRTEQYF.

The rearrangement joins TRBV2 to TRBJ2-7, with D possibly being TRBD1 or TRBD2 (5 bases each). Germline loops: CDR1 SNHLY, CDR2 FYNNEI. The V and J ends lost 5 bases and 7 bases respectively, with 18 bases between them. The CDR3 has 14 residues. The CDR3 nucleotides read TGTGCCAGCAGTCCAACCGGGGCAGGGAATGAGCAGTACTTC. Its protein is CASSPTGAGNEQYF.

J is TRBJ2-7 and V is TRBV30; D is undetermined. Germline-derived CDR1 and CDR2 are GTSNPN and SVGIG (reference sequence). Trimming removed 1 base at V and 5 bases at J, with 9 bases between. CDR3 length: 12 amino acids. For the CDR3, the DNA is TGTGCCTGGAGTGCAAATAGTGACGAGCAGTACTTC. This codes for CAWSANSDEQYF.

The chain is built from TRBV10-3 and TRBJ2-3; 7 nucleotides line up with TRBD2. This CDR3 region has 17 residues. CDR1 is ENHRY and CDR2 is SYGVKD in the germline V gene. The J segment lost 6 bases and the V segment lost 0 bases, leaving 12 bases of the junction unmatched. The CDR3 DNA sequence: TGTGCCATCAGTGAGTCGACGGCGGGGGACTTGAGGGATACGCAGTATTTT. Residues: CAISESTAGDLRDTQYF.

With regard to this clone: Other DNA sequences in this sample translate to the same CDR3. The chain links TRBV27 to TRBJ2-5; D is unresolved. The V end lost 0 bases, the J end lost 4 bases, and 6 bases lay between the germline ends. Germline CDR1 reads MNHEY; CDR2 reads SMNVEV (reference sequence). The CDR3 has 13 residues. In DNA, the CDR3 is TGTGCCAGCAGTTTATCTGGGCCAGAGACCCAGTACTTC. This translates into CASSLSGPETQYF.

The chain combines TRBV9 with TRBJ1-5, with TRBD1 as a possible D gene (6 bases). This CDR3 comprises 14 residues. Trimming pared 4 bases from V and 5 bases from J, leaving 13 bases between. In germline, CDR1 is SGDLS, CDR2 YYNGEE. CDR3: CASSPGVVHQPQHF. CDR3 coding DNA: TGTGCCAGCAGCCCAGGGGTTGTGCATCAGCCCCAGCATTTT.

A word on this clone: At one end, the junction sequence differs from germline, possibly due to a read error. The rearrangement uses TRBV4-1 and TRBJ1-2; the match to TRBD1 covers 7 bases. The CDR3 length is 13 residues. Germline assignment: CDR1 MGHRA and CDR2 YSYEKL. DNA for the CDR3: TGTGCCAGCAGCAAGGACAGGAACTATGGCTACACCTTC. This translates into CASSKDRNYGYTF.

This sequence joins TRBV10-1 and TRBJ1-3; D unclear. Trimming removed 6 bases from V and 4 bases from J, with 16 bases in between. This CDR3 comprises 15 residues. Germline V CDR1 and CDR2: WNHNN, SYGVQD (reference sequence). CDR3 bases: TGCGCCAGCAGAAAAAGGGAACCGTGGGGAAACACCATATATTTT. Protein: CASRKREPWGNTIYF.

The rearrangement joins TRBV7-9 to TRBJ1-1; no reliable D call. The CDR3 has 14 residues. Germline CDR1 and CDR2: SEHNR and FQNEAQ (reference sequence). Deletions cut 5 bases from V and 0 bases from J, with 10 bases between. The CDR3 DNA reads TGTGCCAGCAGCCAAACGGCCATGAACACTGAAGCTTTCTTT. Its protein is CASSQTAMNTEAFF.

The DNA for the CDR3 is TGTGCCAGCAGCCCTCGTGACAGGGGGGGCACTGAAGCTTTCTTT. Encoded protein: CASSPRDRGGTEAFF. The chain links TRBV13 to TRBJ1-1; 9 bases agree with TRBD1. After removal of 5 bases from V and 4 bases from J, the junction contained 8 bases not matched to a gene. The CDR3 has 15 residues. The germline gives CDR1 PRHDT, CDR2 FYEKMQ (reference sequence). Based on the CDR3 plus reference TRBV13 and TRBJ1-1, the full variable domain is AAGVIQSPRHLIKEKRETATLKCYPIPRHDTVYWYQQGPGQDPQFLISFYEKMQSDKGSIPDRFSAQQFSDYHSELNMSSLELGDSALYFCASSPRDRGGTEAFFGQGTRLTVV.

The chain couples TRBV18 to TRBJ2-3, with D tentatively TRBD2 (6 bases). CDR1 and CDR2 from the germline V gene are KGHSH and LQKENI. V shed 3 bases and J shed 2 bases, with 18 bases lying between them. The CDR3 is made up of 17 amino acids. CDR3 protein: CASSPGTGDLSTDTQYF. CDR3 sequence (DNA): TGTGCCAGCTCACCTGGGACTGGGGACCTTTCCACAGATACGCAGTATTTT.

A remark on this clone: A read error may produce the germline difference seen at one junction end. The rearrangement joins TRBV5-6 to TRBJ2-7; 10 nucleotides line up with TRBD2. The CDR3 extends over 12 amino acids. The germline CDR1 and CDR2 sequences are SGHDT and YYEEEE. CDR3 bases: TGTGCCAGCAGTCGGACTAGCGGTTCCCCACGGTTC. It encodes CASSRTSGSPRF.

The CDR3: CACGRGAYNEQFF. The CDR3 DNA reads as TGTGCCTGCGGGAGGGGGGCCTACAATGAGCAGTTCTTC. This sequence joins TRBV7-9 and TRBJ2-1; 9 bases agree with TRBD2. This CDR3 contains 13 residues. Germline V lookup: CDR1 SEHNR, CDR2 FQNEAQ (reference sequence). Trimming at V came to 11 bases and at J to 2 bases, leaving 4 bases not matched to a gene.